The T cell receptor beta chain under discussion was sequenced for a study of blood T cell repertoires in COVID-19. Study in general: From T cells, B-cell-depleted T cells, or PBMCs came the material, which was cDNA or gDNA.

As originally analysed: For nucleated cells, counts were estimated from reference gene primer amplification. TCRdb's table, derived via immunoSEQ multiplex PCR, lists solely in-frame clones and lacks some. That table furnishes V, J and clone size, whereas the DNA furnished D and trimming. The sample yields 100,000 or so clones, roughly 81% seen once. The sample consisted of peripheral blood. The source is a woman in her 70s with acute or convalescent COVID-19.

The CDR3 DNA reads TGTGCCAGCAGTTTAGCGGGGAGGGGTCTCAACACTGAAGCTTTCTTT. This gives the protein CASSLAGRGLNTEAFF. V is TRBV28 and J is TRBJ1-1; D possibly corresponds to TRBD1 (5 bases). V lost 2 bases and J lost 2, with 15 bases in between. Germline V gene lookup returns CDR1 MDHEN and CDR2 SYDVKM. This CDR3 is built from 16 residues. The complete variable domain, with remaining parts taken from reference TRBV28 and TRBJ1-1, reads DVKVTQSSRYLVKRTGEKVFLECVQDMDHENMFWYRQDPGLGLRLIYFSYDVKMKEKGDIPEGYSVSREKKERFSLILESASTNQTSMYLCASSLAGRGLNTEAFFGQGTRLTVV.